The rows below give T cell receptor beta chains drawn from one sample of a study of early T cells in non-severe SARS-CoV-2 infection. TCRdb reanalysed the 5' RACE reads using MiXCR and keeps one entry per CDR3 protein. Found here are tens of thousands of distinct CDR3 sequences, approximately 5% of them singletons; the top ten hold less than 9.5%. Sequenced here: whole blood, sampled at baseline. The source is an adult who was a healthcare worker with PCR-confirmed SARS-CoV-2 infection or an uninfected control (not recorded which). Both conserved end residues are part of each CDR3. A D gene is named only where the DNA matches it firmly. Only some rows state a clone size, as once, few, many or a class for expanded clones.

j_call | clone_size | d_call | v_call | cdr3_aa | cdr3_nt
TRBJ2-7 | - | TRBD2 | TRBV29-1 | CSVGPPSGGSYEQYF | TGCAGCGTTGGCCCCCCGTCGGGGGGGTCCTACGAGCAGTACTTC
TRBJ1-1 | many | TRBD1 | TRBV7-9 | CASSGQGAGEAFF | TGTGCCAGCAGCGGACAGGGGGCTGGTGAAGCTTTCTTT
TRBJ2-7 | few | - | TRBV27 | CASRSRALSYEQYF | TGTGCCAGCCGGTCAAGGGCGCTCTCCTACGAGCAGTACTTC
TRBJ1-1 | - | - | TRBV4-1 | CASSQGRLGEDTEAFF | TGCGCCAGCAGCCAAGGGAGATTGGGGGAAGACACTGAAGCTTTCTTT
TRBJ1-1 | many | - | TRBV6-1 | CASSEPPGMNTEAFF | TGTGCCAGCAGTGAACCGCCAGGGATGAACACTGAAGCTTTCTTT
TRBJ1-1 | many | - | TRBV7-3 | CASSPLQGNTEAFF | TGTGCCAGCAGCCCCCTTCAGGGGAACACTGAAGCTTTCTTT
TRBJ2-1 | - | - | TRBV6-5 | CASRADRSSYNEQFF | TGTGCCAGCAGGGCCGACAGGAGCTCCTACAATGAGCAGTTCTTC
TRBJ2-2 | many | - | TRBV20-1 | CSARESAQHSGELFF | TGCAGTGCTAGAGAGTCAGCACAACACTCCGGGGAGCTGTTTTTT
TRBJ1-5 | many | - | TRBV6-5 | CASRQYNQPQHF | TGTGCCAGCAGGCAATACAATCAGCCCCAGCATTTT
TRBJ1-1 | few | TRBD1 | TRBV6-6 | CASSRGQGADTEAFF | TGTGCCAGCAGCCGAGGACAGGGGGCGGACACTGAAGCTTTCTTT
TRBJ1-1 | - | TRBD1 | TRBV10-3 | CAISGRSGGTEAFF | TGTGCCATCAGTGGAAGATCAGGGGGCACTGAAGCTTTCTTT
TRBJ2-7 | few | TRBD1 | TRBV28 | CASSLLQGNEQYF | TGTGCCAGCAGTTTATTACAGGGGAACGAGCAGTACTTC
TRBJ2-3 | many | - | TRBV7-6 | CASTVGGPTDTQYF | TGTGCCAGCACCGTTGGGGGACCCACAGATACGCAGTATTTT
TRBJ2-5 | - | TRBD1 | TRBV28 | CASSAPGQQETQYF | TGTGCCAGCAGTGCCCCGGGACAGCAAGAGACCCAGTACTTC
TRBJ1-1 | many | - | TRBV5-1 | CASSPLQGTEAFF | TGCGCCAGCAGCCCCCTCCAGGGGACTGAAGCTTTCTTT
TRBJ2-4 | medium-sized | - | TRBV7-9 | CASSLAEGPAKNIQYF | TGTGCCAGCAGCTTAGCGGAGGGCCCGGCCAAAAACATTCAGTACTTC
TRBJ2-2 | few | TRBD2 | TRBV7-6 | CASSPSPGGFTGELFF | TGTGCCAGCAGCCCCTCTCCGGGAGGATTCACCGGGGAGCTGTTTTTT
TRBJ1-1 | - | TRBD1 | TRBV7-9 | CASTPRDRANTEAFF | TGTGCCAGCACCCCAAGGGACAGGGCGAACACTGAAGCTTTCTTT
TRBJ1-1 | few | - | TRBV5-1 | CASSFAGVLNTEAFF | TGCGCCAGCAGCTTTGCGGGTGTCTTGAACACTGAAGCTTTCTTT
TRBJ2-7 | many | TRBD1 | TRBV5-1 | CASSWDREEEQYF | TGCGCCAGCAGCTGGGACAGGGAAGAGGAGCAGTACTTC
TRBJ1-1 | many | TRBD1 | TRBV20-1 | CRPLSGGTEAFF | TGCAGGCCTTTGTCAGGGGGCACTGAAGCTTTCTTT
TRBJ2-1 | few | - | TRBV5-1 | CASSLGGIAYNEQFF | TGCGCCAGCAGCTTGGGTGGGATAGCCTACAATGAGCAGTTCTTC
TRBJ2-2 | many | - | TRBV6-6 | CASSYGPGELFF | TGTGCCAGCAGTTACGGTCCCGGGGAGCTGTTTTTT
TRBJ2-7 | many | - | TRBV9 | CASSAGDTSYEQYF | TGTGCCAGCAGCGCCGGGGACACCTCCTACGAGCAGTACTTC
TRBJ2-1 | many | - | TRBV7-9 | CASSPGTPRNEQFF | TGTGCCAGCAGCCCCGGGACTCCCAGAAATGAGCAGTTCTTC
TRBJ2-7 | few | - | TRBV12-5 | CASGLAWEGQASYEQYF | TGTGCTAGTGGTTTGGCCTGGGAGGGACAGGCCTCCTACGAGCAGTACTTC
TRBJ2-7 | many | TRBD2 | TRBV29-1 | CSVEGGLVSEQYF | TGCAGCGTTGAGGGAGGGCTGGTGAGCGAGCAGTACTTC
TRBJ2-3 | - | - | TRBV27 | CASRLGHTDTQYF | TGTGCCAGCCGGTTAGGACACACAGATACGCAGTATTTT
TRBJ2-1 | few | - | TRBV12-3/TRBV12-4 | CASSPARSLNEQFF | TGTGCCAGCAGTCCCGCCCGGAGCCTCAATGAGCAGTTCTTC
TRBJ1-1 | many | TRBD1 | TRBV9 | CASSFTGDAITEAFF | TGTGCCAGCAGCTTCACAGGGGACGCCATCACTGAAGCTTTCTTT
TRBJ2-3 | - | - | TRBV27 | CASRTERKTDTQYF | TGTGCCAGCAGGACTGAAAGAAAGACAGATACGCAGTATTTT
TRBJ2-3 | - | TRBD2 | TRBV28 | CASSPGGPADTQYF | TGTGCCAGCAGCCCGGGAGGGCCCGCAGATACGCAGTATTTT
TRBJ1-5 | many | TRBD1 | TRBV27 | CASSMTGGNQPQHF | TGTGCCAGCAGTATGACAGGGGGCAATCAGCCCCAGCATTTT
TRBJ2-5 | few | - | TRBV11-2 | CASSPGRTEGPQETQYF | TGTGCCAGCAGCCCCGGTAGGACGGAGGGGCCCCAAGAGACCCAGTACTTC
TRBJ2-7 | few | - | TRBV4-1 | CASSQGLSGHTLPYEQYF | TGCGCCAGCAGCCAAGGGTTATCAGGACACACATTACCCTACGAGCAGTACTTC
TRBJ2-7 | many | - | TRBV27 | CASSLYEGYEQYF | TGTGCCAGCAGTTTATACGAGGGCTACGAGCAGTACTTC
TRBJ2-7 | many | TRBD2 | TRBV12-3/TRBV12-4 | CASSLSSGLYEQYF | TGTGCCAGCAGTTTATCTAGCGGGCTCTACGAGCAGTACTTC
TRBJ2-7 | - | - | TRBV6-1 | CASSEGTAYEQYF | TGTGCCAGCAGTGAAGGGACAGCTTACGAGCAGTACTTC
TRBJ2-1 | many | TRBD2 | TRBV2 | CASTTGAGPNNEQFF | TGTGCCAGCACCACGGGAGCGGGGCCCAACAATGAGCAGTTCTTC
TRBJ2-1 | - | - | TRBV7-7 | CASSLSGEGPNEQFF | TGTGCCAGCAGCTTATCGGGAGAGGGGCCCAATGAGCAGTTCTTC
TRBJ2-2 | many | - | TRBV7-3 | CASSLRGENGELFF | TGTGCCAGCAGCTTACGTGGAGAAAACGGGGAGCTGTTTTTT
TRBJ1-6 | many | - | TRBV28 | CASIEGQGGSPLHF | TGTGCCAGCATCGAAGGGCAGGGTGGATCACCCCTCCACTTT
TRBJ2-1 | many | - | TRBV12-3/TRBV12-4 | CASSPSWDTYNEQFF | TGTGCCAGCAGTCCATCGTGGGACACCTACAATGAGCAGTTCTTC
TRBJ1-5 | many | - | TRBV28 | CASSSFGGGMGNQPQHF | TGTGCCAGCAGTTCCTTCGGGGGTGGGATGGGCAATCAGCCCCAGCATTTT
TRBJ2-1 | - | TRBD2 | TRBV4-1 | CASSQDREREQDEQFF | TGCGCCAGCAGCCAAGATCGCGAGCGGGAGCAGGATGAGCAGTTCTTC
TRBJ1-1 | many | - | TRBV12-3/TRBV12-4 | CASSLEQNTEAFF | TGTGCCAGCAGTTTAGAACAGAACACTGAAGCTTTCTTT
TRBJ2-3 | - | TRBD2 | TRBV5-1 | CASSSRTSGITDTQYF | TGCGCCAGCAGCTCCCGGACTAGCGGCATCACAGATACGCAGTATTTT
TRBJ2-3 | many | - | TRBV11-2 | CASSSGTPGGDTQYF | TGTGCCAGCAGCTCCGGGACACCCGGCGGGGATACGCAGTATTTT
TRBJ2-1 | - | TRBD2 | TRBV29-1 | CSVLAGAYNEQFF | TGCAGCGTTCTAGCGGGAGCTTACAATGAGCAGTTCTTC
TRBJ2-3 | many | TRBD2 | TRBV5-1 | CASTVASGRDTQYF | TGCGCCAGCACGGTGGCTAGCGGTAGAGATACGCAGTATTTT
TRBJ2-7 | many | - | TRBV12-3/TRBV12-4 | CASSLIYEQYF | TGTGCCAGCAGTTTAATTTACGAGCAGTACTTC
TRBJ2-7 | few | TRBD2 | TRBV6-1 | CASSEARPSGSSEQYF | TGTGCCAGCAGTGAAGCGAGGCCTAGCGGGAGTAGCGAGCAGTACTTC
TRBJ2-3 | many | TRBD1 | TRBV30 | CAVPGQITDTQYF | TGTGCCGTCCCGGGACAGATCACAGATACGCAGTATTTT
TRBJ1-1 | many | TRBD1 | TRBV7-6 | CASSPGQGNTEAFF | TGTGCCAGCAGCCCCGGACAGGGGAACACTGAAGCTTTCTTT
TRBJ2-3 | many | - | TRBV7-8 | CASSLQGGTDTQYF | TGTGCCAGCAGCCTACAAGGTGGGACAGATACGCAGTATTTT
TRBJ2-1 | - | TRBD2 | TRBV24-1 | CATSGSGRLGEQFF | TGTGCCACCAGTGGAAGCGGGAGGCTGGGTGAGCAGTTCTTC
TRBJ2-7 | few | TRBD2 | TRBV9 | CASARGTSGSYEQYF | TGTGCCAGTGCTAGGGGGACTAGCGGGTCCTACGAGCAGTACTTC
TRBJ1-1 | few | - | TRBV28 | CASSLMGEGRTEAFF | TGTGCCAGCAGTTTAATGGGGGAGGGGCGCACTGAAGCTTTCTTT
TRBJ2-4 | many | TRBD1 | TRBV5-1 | CASSATPGTANPKNIQYF | TGCGCCAGCAGCGCAACTCCCGGGACAGCAAACCCCAAAAACATTCAGTACTTC
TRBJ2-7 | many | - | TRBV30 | CAWSVASGRLRYEQYF | TGTGCCTGGAGTGTCGCAAGCGGGCGGCTGAGGTACGAGCAGTACTTC